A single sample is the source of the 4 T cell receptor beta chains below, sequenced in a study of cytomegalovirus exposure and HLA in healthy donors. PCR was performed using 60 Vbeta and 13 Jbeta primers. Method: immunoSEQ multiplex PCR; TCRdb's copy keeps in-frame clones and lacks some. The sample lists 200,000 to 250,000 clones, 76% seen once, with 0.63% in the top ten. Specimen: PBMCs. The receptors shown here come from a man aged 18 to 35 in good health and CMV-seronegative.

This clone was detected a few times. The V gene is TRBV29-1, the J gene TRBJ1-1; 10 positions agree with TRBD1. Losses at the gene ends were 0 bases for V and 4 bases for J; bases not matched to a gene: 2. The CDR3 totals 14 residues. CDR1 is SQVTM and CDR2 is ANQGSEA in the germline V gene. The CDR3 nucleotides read TGCAGCGTTGAAGAAAGGGACAGGGGCACTGAAGCTTTCTTT. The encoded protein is CSVEERDRGTEAFF.

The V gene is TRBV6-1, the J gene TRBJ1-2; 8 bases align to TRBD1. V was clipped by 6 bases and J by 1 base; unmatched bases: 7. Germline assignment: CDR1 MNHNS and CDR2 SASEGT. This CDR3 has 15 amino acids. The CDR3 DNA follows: TGTGCCAGCAGCCTGACAGGGGAGAGTAACTATGGCTACACCTTC. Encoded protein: CASSLTGESNYGYTF.

In DNA form, the CDR3 reads TGTGCCAGCAGCGATATGACTAGCGCCTACAATGAGCAGTTCTTC. Translated: CASSDMTSAYNEQFF. This chain joins TRBV9 and TRBJ2-1; 8 positions match TRBD2. Germline assignment: CDR1 SGDLS and CDR2 YYNGEE. This CDR3 has 15 residues. V lost 3 bases to trimming and J lost 2 bases; unmatched junction nucleotides: 4.

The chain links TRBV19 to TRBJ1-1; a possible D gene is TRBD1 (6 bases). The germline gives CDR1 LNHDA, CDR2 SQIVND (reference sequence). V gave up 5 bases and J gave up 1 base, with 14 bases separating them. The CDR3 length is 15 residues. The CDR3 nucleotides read TGTGCCAGTAGTGCCGACAGGAATAAGAACACTGAAGCTTTCTTT. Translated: CASSADRNKNTEAFF. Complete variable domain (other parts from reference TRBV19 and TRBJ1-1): DGGITQSPKYLFRKEGQNVTLSCEQNLNHDAMYWYRQDPGQGLRLIYYSQIVNDFQKGDIAEGYSVSREKKESFPLTVTSAQKNPTAFYLCASSADRNKNTEAFFGQGTRLTVV.